A selection of T cell receptor beta chains follows, all from one sample in a study of OX40 agonist ivuxolimab in advanced cancers. The table came from immunoSEQ multiplex PCR; TCRdb's copy has only in-frame clones and leaves some out. The top ten clones hold 0.82% of a sample with 90,000 to 100,000 clones, roughly nine tenths of them seen once. The source material was CD4+ or CD8+ T cells sorted from blood, sampled in a trial of the OX40 agonist ivuxolimab. The source of these receptors is an adult with an advanced solid tumor such as melanoma, head and neck, liver or kidney cancer. Both conserved end residues are trimmed from each CDR3.

TRBJ2-7,TRBV28,ASSPPGGGSYEQY
TRBJ1-1,TRBV7-3,ASSLMPDTEAF
TRBJ1-3,TRBV6-1,ASSEAPGTGNTIY
TRBJ2-1,TRBV6-5,ASSYSSGSYNEQF
TRBJ1-1,TRBV11-3,ASSFGNTEAF
TRBJ2-7,TRBV9,ASSVDPSGVYEQY
TRBJ1-2,TRBV7-2,ASSLVGIGGQNYGYT
TRBJ1-1,TRBV5-6,ASSRVAGGASAF
TRBJ1-5,TRBV2,ASTLLGRIRNQPQH
TRBJ1-1,TRBV10-1,ASSHRDRVTEAF
TRBJ2-7,TRBV6-5,ASSKREGSSEQY
TRBJ1-2,TRBV25-1,ASSGGGYGYT
TRBJ2-5,TRBV5-1,ASSLNGQIRGGETQY
TRBJ1-1,TRBV30,AWSRGQMNTEAF
TRBJ2-5,TRBV7-2,ASSSPLQETQY
TRBJ1-1,TRBV7-9,ASSLGLSGAEAF
TRBJ1-1,TRBV5-1,ASSSGQGAVEAF
TRBJ2-1,TRBV13,ASSPDSSYNEQF
TRBJ2-1,TRBV14,ASSPDSVKPI
TRBJ1-1,TRBV28,ASSLLGAEAF
TRBJ2-1,TRBV5-4,ASSLVGGYNEQF
TRBJ2-5,TRBV4-1,ASSQSRQAETSETQY
TRBJ2-7,TRBV4-2,ASSQERLGYEQY
TRBJ2-1,TRBV19,ASSDRRAQGGNEQF
TRBJ2-2,TRBV5-1,ASSPGQGPLF
TRBJ2-3,TRBV18,ASSPNGYTDTQY
TRBJ1-5,TRBV19,ASSIVNDQPQH
TRBJ1-3,TRBV25-1,ASAAGRSGNTIY
TRBJ2-7,TRBV6-1,ASSESGLNYEQY
TRBJ2-1,TRBV5-1,ASSLTGTSGSHEQF
TRBJ2-3,TRBV7-9,ASSPGGDTQY
TRBJ1-2,TRBV18,ASSPTGSRDGYT
TRBJ2-3,TRBV6-1,ASLMRGTDTQY
TRBJ1-2,TRBV10-1,ASSRYRGTGYT
TRBJ1-1,TRBV29-1,SVQTVSQGTEAF
TRBJ1-2,TRBV27,ASSLSASSVYGYT
TRBJ1-5,TRBV28,ASSLSGWDQPQH
TRBJ2-5,TRBV5-1,ASSKPSGTETQY
TRBJ1-1,TRBV28,ASSLIREAF
TRBJ1-5,TRBV6-7,ASSYGWDSNQPQH
TRBJ2-1,TRBV2,ASSERLAREQF
TRBJ2-1,TRBV30,AWSQDLRSDNEQF
TRBJ1-2,TRBV2,ASRQGDGYT
TRBJ2-3,TRBV6-5,ASSYLLAPDTQY
TRBJ2-7,TRBV2,ASRTGLTYEQY